A single T cell receptor beta chain is shown here with its context. Antigen specificity is unknown. These data originate in a study of CD8+CD57+ T cells in acquired aplastic anemia. The overall study: CD4+ and CD8+ cells, once sorted, gave DNA averaging approximately 3.3 ug.

The study profiled TCR beta VDJ and CDR3 using genomic DNA as template. One entry per CDR3 protein results from TCRdb running MiXCR on the reads. The sample records about 58,000 distinct CDR3 sequences, 57% being singletons. Overall study results and limits: Patients and controls shared twenty-nine CD8+ CDR3 sequences. Controls and patients did not differ significantly in CD8+ Simpson's diversity.

Selection for sequencing was limited to patients who had shown CD8+CD57+ cell expansion by flow cytometry. None of the patients had been given any therapy when their blood was sampled. The source of this sequence is a human donor with aplastic anemia. Sample: sorted CD4+, CD8+, or CD8+CD57+ T cells (not recorded which) from PBMCs.

As DNA, the CDR3 is TGCGCCAGCAGCCAAGACCGGGGGGCGTACGAGCAGTACTTC. Translating gives CASSQDRGAYEQYF. The chain joins TRBV4-1 to TRBJ2-7, with D possibly TRBD2 on 7 matching bases. Germline V lookup: CDR1 MGHRA, CDR2 YSYEKL. The CDR3 is made up of 14 amino acids. Trimming shortened V by 0 bases and J by 4 bases, and 10 bases separated the two germline ends.